This note documents a single T cell receptor (beta chain) sequence. Its antigen is currently not known. No qualities accompany the bases; no much larger clone lies one base away. This specimen comes from a study of T cell repertoires in cytomegalovirus infection (dated by TCRdb to about 2019). Describing the broader study: Peptide stimulations targeted recently identified HLA-C-restricted CMV epitopes, whose presentation resists viral immunomodulation, together with well-studied HLA-B-restricted epitopes. Donor HLA type was relevant to the analysis, as public TCR beta signatures indicated carriage of CMV infection together with the matching HLA type.

For this chain, trimming is 4 bases at the V end and 8 bases at the J end, and the number of junction bases without a gene match is 11. The germline V gene yields SGHRS for CDR1 and YFSETQ for CDR2. The CDR3 covers 15 residues, taking in both the cysteine and the phenylalanine. CDR3 DNA only is kept here, 45 bases in frame from base 1. Summary of the overall study and its limitations: In the ex vivo response, HLA-C-restricted CMV-specific TCR beta clonotypes were dominant, and in two of eight donors the single most frequent clonotype came from this HLA-C-restricted group. In both this cohort and an independent cohort of over 350 donors, the cumulative frequency of public TCR beta family members distinguished carriers of CMV infection plus the relevant HLA type.

The sample was run on an Illumina HiSeq 1500. TCRdb itself trimmed the public reads at Q25 with fastp, ran MiXCR and retained productive beta chains. Each entry is one CDR3 protein sequence, shown with its most common DNA and genes. This sample gives just under 500,000 distinct CDR3 sequences in total; 30% to 40% of them show up just once. The ten biggest clones cover roughly 16% of the sample. The treatment or condition label, as the study defines it: in vitro stimulation with specific CMV peptide epitopes to enrich CMV-specific T cells. The receptor chain draws on TRBV5-1 and TRBJ2-1, and 8 bases in between align with TRBD2. The origin of this receptor is a human donor in good health (CMV status not recorded). Some clones in this sample may be carry-over from other donors' samples. The sequences come from cultured PBMCs, collected from culture after CMV antigen stimulation. The CDR3 protein: CASSLTSGTSHEQFF. At the DNA level, the sequence is TGCGCCAGCAGCCTCACCTCCGGGACTAGTCATGAGCAGTTCTTC.